These 21 T cell receptor beta chains originate from one sample sequenced in a study of early T cells in non-severe SARS-CoV-2 infection. In TCRdb, the 5' RACE reads were re-called with MiXCR into one record per CDR3 protein. The table includes 40,000 to 65,000 distinct CDR3 sequences, 8% detected once. Sequencing used whole blood. Receptors originate from an adult who was a healthcare worker with PCR-confirmed SARS-CoV-2 infection or an uninfected control (not recorded which).

The rearrangement joins TRBV20-1 to TRBJ2-4; TRBD2 matches at 10 bases. Germline-derived CDR1 and CDR2 are DFQATT and SNEGSKA (reference sequence). With 5 bases clipped from V and 8 bases from J, the junction kept 15 bases outside the gene matches. This CDR3 comprises 16 residues. CDR3 nucleotides: TGCAGTGCTGAGCCCGGGACTAGCGTGGGTAGGGACATTCAGTACTTC. Residues: CSAEPGTSVGRDIQYF.

The chain couples TRBV10-3 to TRBJ1-4; a possible D gene is TRBD1 (5 bases). With 3 bases removed from V and 8 bases from J, the gap between germline ends came to 10 bases. The CDR3 covers 13 residues. Germline CDR1 reads ENHRY; CDR2 reads SYGVKD. Here the CDR3 reads CAISERGGEKLFF. The CDR3 DNA reads as TGTGCCATCAGTGAAAGGGGTGGCGAAAAACTGTTTTTT.

This rearrangement joins TRBV3-1 to TRBJ1-1; the match to TRBD1 covers 7 bases. The CDR3 has 16 amino acids. Germline CDR1 LGHDT, CDR2 YNNKEL (reference sequence). Trimming cost V 2 bases and J 8 bases; bases outside gene matches: 14. Here the CDR3 reads CASSQRTGRWGSEAFF. CDR3 in DNA: TGTGCCAGCAGCCAACGGACAGGACGTTGGGGTTCGGAAGCTTTCTTT.

V usage is TRBV19 and J usage is TRBJ2-3, with D maybe TRBD2 (5 bases). The germline gives CDR1 LNHDA, CDR2 SQIVND (reference sequence). The CDR3 has 14 residues. Trimming cost V 7 bases and J 6 bases, with 17 bases left between them. CDR3 sequence reads: CASKRFPAADTQYF. CDR3 nucleotide sequence: TGTGCCAGTAAAAGATTTCCAGCGGCGGATACGCAGTATTTT.

This clonotype was detected many times. DNA for the CDR3: TGTGCCAGCAGTTCCACCGGGGTGAACACTGAAGCTTTCTTT. Its protein product is CASSSTGVNTEAFF. The chain is built from TRBV12-3 or TRBV12-4 and TRBJ1-1; no clear D. There are 14 residues in the CDR3. The V end lost 4 bases, the J end lost 0 bases, and 9 bases lay between the germline ends.

This clonotype was recorded only once. This chain links TRBV13 with TRBJ1-2; weak D call: TRBD1 (6 bases). Trimming took 1 base from V and 8 from J, leaving 11 bases between them. The CDR3 has 13 residues. The germline V gene encodes CDR1 PRHDT and CDR2 FYEKMQ (reference sequence). The CDR3 sequence is CASSLAGGGGYTF. Written as DNA, the CDR3 is TGTGCCAGCAGCTTAGCCGGGGGCGGAGGCTACACCTTC.

This clonotype was detected many times. This chain uses TRBV10-3 with TRBJ2-1; 10 bases agree with TRBD1. Trimming removed 4 bases from V and 5 bases from J; junction bases left unmatched: 5. The CDR3 is 15 amino acids. Germline CDR1 reads ENHRY; CDR2 reads SYGVKD. The CDR3 DNA is TGTGCCATCAGTGCCGGACAGGGGGTTAACAATGAGCAGTTCTTC. It yields the protein CAISAGQGVNNEQFF.

The V and J genes are TRBV7-6 and TRBJ2-7; D might be TRBD1 (5 bases). This CDR3 is 14 amino acids long. V shed 5 bases and J shed 7 bases, with 18 bases lying between them. CDR1 and CDR2 from the germline V gene are SGHVS and FNYEAQ. CDR3 residues: CASSPLFGAREQYF. The CDR3, as DNA: TGTGCCAGCAGCCCTCTTTTTGGGGCGAGGGAGCAGTACTTC.

The rearrangement links TRBV28 to TRBJ2-2; 11 bases match TRBD2. CDR1 MDHEN and CDR2 SYDVKM come from the germline V gene. V shed 6 bases, J shed 4 bases, and the junction held 13 bases outside the gene matches. This CDR3 spans 18 amino acids. This chain's CDR3 is CASRPLAGGGLFTGELFF. CDR3 DNA sequence: TGTGCCAGCAGACCCCTAGCGGGGGGTGGCCTTTTCACCGGGGAGCTGTTTTTT.

This chain joins TRBV12-3 or TRBV12-4 and TRBJ2-1; D not resolved. V gave up 5 bases and J gave up 4 bases, with 6 bases separating them. This CDR3 contains 12 residues. CDR3 residues: CASSPLYNEQFF. Here the CDR3 DNA reads TGTGCCAGCAGTCCACTATACAATGAGCAGTTCTTC.

This clonotype was observed a few times. The chain combines TRBV2 with TRBJ2-5, with D unclear. The germline gives CDR1 SNHLY, CDR2 FYNNEI. This CDR3 region has 14 residues. The V and J ends lost 2 bases and 5 bases respectively, with 12 bases between them. The CDR3 coding sequence is TGTGCCAGCAGTGAAAGCCCTCTCGGGGAGACCCAGTACTTC. Translating gives CASSESPLGETQYF.

This clonotype was found many times. The V gene is TRBV7-2, the J gene TRBJ1-1; D uncertain. CDR1 and CDR2 (germline): SGHTA, FQGNSA. V was trimmed by 4 bases and J by 4 bases, leaving 10 bases between them. This CDR3 contains 13 residues. The CDR3 here is CASSSLWGTEAFF. The DNA of the CDR3 is TGTGCCAGCAGCTCCCTTTGGGGCACTGAAGCTTTCTTT. Looking up the rest from reference TRBV7-2 and TRBJ1-1 gives the full variable domain: GAGVSQSPSNKVTEKGKDVELRCDPISGHTALYWYRQSLGQGLEFLIYFQGNSAPDKSGLPSDRFSAERTGGSVSTLTIQRTQQEDSAVYLCASSSLWGTEAFFGQGTRLTVV.

This clonotype was seen a handful of times. The chain has TRBV9 and TRBJ1-2; 8 nucleotides agree with TRBD1. The V gene end was trimmed by 4 bases and the J gene end by 3 bases; junction bases not matched to a gene: 8. CDR1 and CDR2 from the germline V gene are SGDLS and YYNGEE. The CDR3 runs to 15 residues. CDR3: CASSPGTGRYYGYTF. In DNA form, the CDR3 reads TGTGCCAGCAGCCCCGGGACAGGCCGTTACTATGGCTACACCTTC.

This clonotype has ten or more counts. The CDR3 nucleotides read TGTGCCAGCAGTTCCCTAGCGGGGGACGACAATGAGCAGTTCTTC. Amino acid sequence: CASSSLAGDDNEQFF. This chain joins TRBV6-2 or TRBV6-3 and TRBJ2-1; TRBD2 agrees at 10 bases. Germline CDR1 MNHEY, CDR2 SVGEGT. V shed 4 bases and J 5 bases; nucleotides not matched to a gene: 5. The CDR3 has 15 amino acids.

Only a few counts were recorded for this clonotype. The chain has TRBV5-1 and TRBJ2-5; D is unresolved. Germline assignment: CDR1 SGHRS and CDR2 YFSETQ. The CDR3 has 13 amino acids. Trimming left V 6 bases short and J 4 bases short, with 13 bases between. As DNA, the CDR3 is TGCGCCAGCAAAGCCAGCACGGGAGAGACCCAGTACTTC. Translating it yields CASKASTGETQYF.

This clonotype was observed a handful of times. The chain has TRBV6-1 and TRBJ2-1; D tentatively reads TRBD1 or TRBD2 (6 bases each). Trimming stripped 7 bases from V and 4 bases from J, with 20 bases between. The CDR3 sequence is 16 residues long. Germline loops: CDR1 MNHNS, CDR2 SASEGT. The DNA of the CDR3 is TGTGCCAGCATCCGAAGAGGGGGGCAGGTTTACAATGAGCAGTTCTTC. Protein: CASIRRGGQVYNEQFF.

This clonotype was detected many times. The chain recombines TRBV7-6 with TRBJ2-5, with D perhaps matching TRBD1 or TRBD2 (7 bases each). V lost 5 bases to trimming and J lost 3 bases, with 16 bases between them. The CDR3 loop spans 15 amino acids. Germline V gene data show CDR1 as SGHVS and CDR2 as FNYEAQ. This chain's CDR3 is CASSMGLTGEETQYF. The CDR3 bases are TGTGCCAGCAGCATGGGACTAACAGGGGAAGAGACCCAGTACTTC.

This clonotype showed up just a few times. The V gene is TRBV12-3 or TRBV12-4, the J gene TRBJ1-4; TRBD1 might be the D (6 bases). There are 14 residues in the CDR3. Trimming shortened V by 2 bases and J by 4 bases, and 8 bases separated the two germline ends. This CDR3 is CASSLSGVNEKLFF. CDR3 coding DNA: TGTGCCAGCAGTTTATCAGGGGTTAATGAAAAACTGTTTTTT.

V gene TRBV7-2 combines with J gene TRBJ1-1; D unclear. Germline CDR1 SGHTA, CDR2 FQGNSA. V was shortened by 2 bases and J by 3 bases, with 10 bases between the two germline ends. CDR3 length: 14 amino acids. In nucleotides, the CDR3 is TGTGCCAGCAGCTTACGGGCACTGGACACTGAAGCTTTCTTT. Amino acid sequence: CASSLRALDTEAFF.

This clonotype was detected many times. This rearrangement joins TRBV7-6 to TRBJ1-1, with D possibly TRBD1 on 6 matching bases. Germline V gene sequence: CDR1 SGHVS, CDR2 FNYEAQ. The length of the CDR3 is 15 residues. V was pared by 5 bases and J by 3 bases, with 16 bases between. This CDR3 is CASSHGLGGYTEAFF. The CDR3 nucleotides are TGTGCCAGCAGCCATGGTTTAGGGGGGTACACTGAAGCTTTCTTT.

CDR3 in amino acids: CASRTGHEQFF. CDR3 coding DNA: TGTGCCAGCAGGACAGGGCATGAGCAGTTCTTC. The chain links TRBV28 to TRBJ2-1, with TRBD1 matching 7 bases. The CDR3 has 11 residues. The V segment lost 6 bases and the J segment 8 bases; nucleotides outside the gene matches: 1. The germline gives CDR1 MDHEN, CDR2 SYDVKM.